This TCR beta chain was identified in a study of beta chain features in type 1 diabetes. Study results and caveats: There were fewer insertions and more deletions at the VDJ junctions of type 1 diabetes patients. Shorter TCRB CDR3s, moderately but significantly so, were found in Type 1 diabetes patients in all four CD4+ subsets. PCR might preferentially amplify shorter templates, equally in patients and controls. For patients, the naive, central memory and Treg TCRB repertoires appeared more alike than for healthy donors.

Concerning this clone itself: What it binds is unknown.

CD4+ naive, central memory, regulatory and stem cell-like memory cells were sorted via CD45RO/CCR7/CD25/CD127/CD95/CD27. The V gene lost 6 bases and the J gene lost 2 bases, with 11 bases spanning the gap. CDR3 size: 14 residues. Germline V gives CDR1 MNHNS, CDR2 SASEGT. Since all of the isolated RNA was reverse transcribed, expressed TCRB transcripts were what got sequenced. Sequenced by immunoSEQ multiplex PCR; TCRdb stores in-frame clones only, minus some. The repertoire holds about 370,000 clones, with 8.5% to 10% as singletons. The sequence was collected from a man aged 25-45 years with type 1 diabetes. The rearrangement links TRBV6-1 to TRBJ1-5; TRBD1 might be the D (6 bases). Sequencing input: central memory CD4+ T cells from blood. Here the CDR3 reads CASRQGGGNQPQHF. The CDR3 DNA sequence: TGTGCCAGCAGACAGGGCGGCGGCAATCAGCCCCAGCATTTT.